The T cell receptor (beta chain) under discussion was sequenced for a study of T cell responses to AZD1222 COVID-19 vaccine. TCRdb's table, derived via immunoSEQ multiplex PCR, lists solely in-frame clones and lacks some. The table lists approximately 100,000 clones, around 90% of them singletons, with about 1.2% in the top ten. In regard to this clone: Its specificity is unknown.

Trimming removed 1 base at V and 5 bases at J, with 8 bases between. This CDR3 region has 14 residues. CDR1 SGHVT and CDR2 SQSDAQ come from the germline V gene. Study-wide results and limits: Close to half of all spike-specific TCRs reportedly target regions of the variants that are unmutated. Dominant at 160-218 and 743-854, vaccine-associated CD4 TCRs also spanned spike. Just six AZD1222 recipients were seropositive at baseline. Donors in the cohort were predominantly white British and more often female, and clonal diversity was possibly underestimated.

The chain employs TRBV7-4 and TRBJ2-2, with D hard to call. This TCR was recovered from an adult in good health. The starting material was peripheral blood, obtained on day 0 of AZD1222 vaccination. The CDR3 sequence: CASSLEEVTGELFF. The DNA of the CDR3 is TGTGCCAGCAGCTTAGAAGAGGTTACCGGGGAGCTGTTTTTT.